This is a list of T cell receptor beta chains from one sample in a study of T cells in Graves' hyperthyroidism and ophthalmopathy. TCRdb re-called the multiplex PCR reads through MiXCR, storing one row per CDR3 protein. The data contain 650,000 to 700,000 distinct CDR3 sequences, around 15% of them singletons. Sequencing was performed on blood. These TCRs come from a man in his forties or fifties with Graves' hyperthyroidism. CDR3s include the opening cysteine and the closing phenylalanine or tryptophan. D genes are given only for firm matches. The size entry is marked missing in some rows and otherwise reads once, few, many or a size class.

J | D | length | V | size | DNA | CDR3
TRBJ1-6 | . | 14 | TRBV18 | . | TGTGCCAGCTCACTGTCAGGCACGGATTCACCCCTCCACTTT | CASSLSGTDSPLHF
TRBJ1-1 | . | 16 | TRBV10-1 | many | TGCGCCAGCAGTGATAAGGCAGGGAAATATGGCACTGAAGCTTTCTTT | CASSDKAGKYGTEAFF
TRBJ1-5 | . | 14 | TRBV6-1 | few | TGTGCCAGCAGGTCGGGGCCGTTAATCAGCCTTGGGCATTTT | CASRSGPLISLGHF
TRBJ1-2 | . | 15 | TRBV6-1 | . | TGTGCCAGCAGACAGGATCAGGGGCGTAACTATGGCTACACCTTC | CASRQDQGRNYGYTF
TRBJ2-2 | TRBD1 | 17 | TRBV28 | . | TGTGCCAGCAGTTTGCCGGGACAGGGTGTGCACACCGGGGAGCTGTTTTTT | CASSLPGQGVHTGELFF
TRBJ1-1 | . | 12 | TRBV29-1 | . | TGCAGCGTTGGATTTCAGGGTTCTTTTGCTTTCTTT | CSVGFQGSFAFF
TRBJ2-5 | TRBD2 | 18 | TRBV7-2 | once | TGTGCCAGCAGCTTAGGGGGACTAGCGGGAGGGTTGTCAGAGACCCAGTACTTC | CASSLGGLAGGLSETQYF
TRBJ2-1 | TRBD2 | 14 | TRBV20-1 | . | TGCAGTGCCCGACTAGCGGGGCATTTTAATGAGCAGTTCTTC | CSARLAGHFNEQFF
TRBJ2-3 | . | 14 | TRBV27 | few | TGTGCCAGCAGACTAGCAGGCCCAGGAGATACGCAGTATTTT | CASRLAGPGDTQYF
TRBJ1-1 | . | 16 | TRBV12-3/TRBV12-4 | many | TGTGCCAGCAGTTTAAGAGGGCAGGGATGGTTCCCTGAAGCTTTCTTT | CASSLRGQGWFPEAFF
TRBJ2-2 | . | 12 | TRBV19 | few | TGTGCCAGTACATTTGTAGCCGGGGAGCTGTTTTTT | CASTFVAGELFF
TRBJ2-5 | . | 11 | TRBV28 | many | TGTGCCAGCAGTTTCGTGGGAGATCCACACTTC | CASSFVGDPHF
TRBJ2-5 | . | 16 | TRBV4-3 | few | TGCGCCAGCAGCCATTCATGGCAGGGGCGTCAAGAGACCCAGTACTTC | CASSHSWQGRQETQYF
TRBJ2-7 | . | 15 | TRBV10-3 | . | TGTGCCATCAGTGAGAGGGGGAGCTCCTACAATGAGCAGTACTTC | CAISERGSSYNEQYF
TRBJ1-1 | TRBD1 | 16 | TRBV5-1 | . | TGCGCCAGCAGCTTGGATGGACAGGACTGGAACACTGAAGCTTTCTTT | CASSLDGQDWNTEAFF
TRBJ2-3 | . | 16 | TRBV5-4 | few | TGTGCCAGCAGCTTGGTTCTTGGCGGGGGCACAGATACGCAGTATTTT | CASSLVLGGGTDTQYF
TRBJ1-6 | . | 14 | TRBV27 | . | TGTGCCAGCAGTTTGTTTACAGTAAATTCACCCCTCCACTTT | CASSLFTVNSPLHF
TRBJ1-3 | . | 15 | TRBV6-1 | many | TGTGCCAGCAGTTCATTAGGGGGATACGGAAACACCATATATTTT | CASSSLGGYGNTIYF
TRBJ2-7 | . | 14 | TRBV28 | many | TGTGCCAGCAGTCCACGGACGGATCCCTACGAGCAGTACTTC | CASSPRTDPYEQYF
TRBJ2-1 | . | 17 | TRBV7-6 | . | TGTGCCAGCAGCTTAGCGCCCGCGGGGGCGCGCTACAATGAGCAGTTCTTC | CASSLAPAGARYNEQFF
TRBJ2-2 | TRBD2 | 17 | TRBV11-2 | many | TGTGCCAGCAGCGGCGGACTAGCGGGAGGGGAGGACGGGGAGCTGTTTTTT | CASSGGLAGGEDGELFF
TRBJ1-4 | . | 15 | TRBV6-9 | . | TGTGCCAGCAGTTATGCGGGGCTCGGTAATGAGAAACTGTTTTTT | CASSYAGLGNEKLFF
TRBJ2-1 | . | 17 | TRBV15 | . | TGTGCCACCAGCAGAGGTAGGGACCCCCCGGCCTACAATGAGCAGTTCTTC | CATSRGRDPPAYNEQFF
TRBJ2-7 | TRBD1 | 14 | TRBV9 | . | TGTGCCAGCAGCCATCCGGGACAGGGTTACGAGCAGTACTTC | CASSHPGQGYEQYF
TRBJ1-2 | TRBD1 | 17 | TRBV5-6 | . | TGTGCCAGCACCAGACCGGTGGGGACAGGTCTTTCCTATGGCTACACCTTC | CASTRPVGTGLSYGYTF